This TCR beta chain was recorded in a study of beta chain features in type 1 diabetes. In the study overall: Cell yields, age and gender were similar between patients and healthy donors.

Of the isolated RNA, all was reverse transcribed, and so the sequenced material was expressed TCRB transcripts. Profiling relied on immunoSEQ multiplex PCR, and the TCRdb table lists in-frame clones only, not all of them. Seen here are roughly 140,000 clones, about 9.3% observed once, and the top ten hold 0.45% to 0.6%. This CDR3 region has 16 residues. J gave up 3 bases and V 0 bases, and 2 bases lay outside the gene matches. CDR1 and CDR2 (germline): SGHRS, YFSETQ. General study points: Moderate but significant shortening of TCRB CDR3s was recorded in all four CD4+ subsets from Type 1 diabetes patients.

This clone turned up a few times. Antigen: not known. The receptor's source is a man between 25 and 39 years old with type 1 diabetes. The sequenced sample was central memory CD4+ T cells from blood. The chain employs TRBV5-1 and TRBJ2-6, with TRBD1 matching 8 bases. The CDR3 is CASSLGQGLGANVLTF. Written as DNA, the CDR3 is TGCGCCAGCAGCTTGGGACAGGGGCTTGGGGCCAACGTCCTGACTTTC.